A single T cell receptor (beta chain) is shown here with its context. Antigen unknown. The sample belongs to a study of STAT3 mutations in large granular lymphocyte leukemia. The wider study: Over half of T-LGLL patients had one or more immunosuppressive regimens. Study results and limitations: Every T-LGLL patient had at least one immunodominant TCRbeta clonotype.

The CDR3 contains 13 residues. Germline CDR1 reads SGHNT; CDR2 reads YENEEA. Trimming pared 7 bases from V and 6 bases from J, leaving 14 bases between. Each sample's TCRbeta library yielded on average about 40,773 productive templates. Assay used: immunoSEQ multiplex PCR; TCRdb lists only in-frame clones, some missing. The sample carries about 19,000 clones, about 92% recorded once. The material sequenced was peripheral blood mononuclear cells. The sequence was obtained from a man in his sixties with T-cell large granular lymphocyte leukemia. Some clones in this sample may be carry-over from other donors' samples. The chain combines TRBV11-3 with TRBJ2-3, with TRBD1 as a possible D gene (5 bases). CDR3 residues: CASKDHYRDTQYF. CDR3 bases: TGTGCCAGCAAAGACCATTACAGGGATACGCAGTATTTT.